The clone carrying this T cell receptor (beta chain) has a handful of counts. The data originate from a study of human T cells and chemical hapten exposure. Time point here: pre-sensitization, week 0. Treatment defined: therapeutic diphenylcyclopropenone sensitization with weekly scalp DPC. Total RNA was isolated from whole blood that had not been fractionated. Each CDR3 protein gets one entry after TCRdb re-called the RACE reads with MiXCR. The sample shows some 400,000 distinct CDR3 sequences, roughly 5.3% of them seen only once. This CDR3 comprises 14 residues. V was trimmed by 5 bases and J by 2 bases, leaving 12 bases between them. The germline CDR1 and CDR2 sequences are ENHRY and SYGVKD.

The sequence was obtained from a woman aged 45-60 years with alopecia areata. Some clones in this sample may be carry-over from other donors' samples. Sequences were derived from whole blood, sampled in connection with sensitization to the hapten diphenylcyclopropenone (DPC). The rearrangement joins TRBV10-3 to TRBJ1-2; D is unclear. This CDR3 is CAISLLDGNYGYTF. CDR3 coding DNA: TGTGCCATCAGTTTATTGGATGGGAACTATGGCTACACCTTC.